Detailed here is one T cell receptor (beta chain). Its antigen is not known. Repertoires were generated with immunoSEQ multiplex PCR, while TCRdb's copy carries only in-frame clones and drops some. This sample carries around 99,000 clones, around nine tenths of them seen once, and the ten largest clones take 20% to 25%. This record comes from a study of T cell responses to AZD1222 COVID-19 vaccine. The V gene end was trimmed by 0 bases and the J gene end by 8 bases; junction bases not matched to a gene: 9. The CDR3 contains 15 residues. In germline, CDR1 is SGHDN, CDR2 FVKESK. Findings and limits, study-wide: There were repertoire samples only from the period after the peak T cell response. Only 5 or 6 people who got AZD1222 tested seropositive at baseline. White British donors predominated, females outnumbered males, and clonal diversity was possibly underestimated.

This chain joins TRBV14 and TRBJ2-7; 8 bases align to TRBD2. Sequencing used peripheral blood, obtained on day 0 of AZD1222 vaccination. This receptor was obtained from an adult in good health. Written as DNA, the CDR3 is TGTGCCAGCAGCCAAGATCCGGGAGGGAGGGTTCAGCAGTACTTC. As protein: CASSQDPGGRVQQYF.